The text below deals with one T cell receptor (beta chain). How the authors handled the data: Quality scores were absent from the junction-only immunoSEQ sequences, so filtering differed. Sequencing used immunoSEQ multiplex PCR; TCRdb keeps in-frame clones, though not all of them. V, J and clone size derive from that table, while D and trimming were established from the DNA sequence. The sample records fewer than 600,000 clones, roughly three quarters being singletons. The V end was cut by 8 bases, the J end by 3 bases, with 17 bases between. The germline V gene has CDR1 MDHEN and CDR2 SYDVKM. CDR3 length equals 14 residues. These data belong to a study of shared clonotypes between healthy human individuals. The study drew its donors from healthy HIV-negative adults without recent acute infections or vaccinations.

This TCR came from a woman aged 40 to 55 in good health. Some clones in this sample may be carry-over from other donors' samples. V gene TRBV28 combines with J gene TRBJ2-7; D possibly matches TRBD1 or TRBD2 (7 bases each). Sequences were obtained from PBMCs. CDR3 loop: CASGRGTDLYEQYF. The CDR3 region has the DNA TGTGCCAGCGGGAGGGGGACAGACCTCTACGAGCAGTACTTC.